The clone carrying this T cell receptor (beta chain) has only one observation. Assay used: immunoSEQ multiplex PCR; TCRdb lists only in-frame clones, some missing. Found here are some 89,000 clones, about 92% of them singletons; the top ten hold approximately 2%. This sample was included in a study of blood T cell repertoires in COVID-19. From germline, CDR1 is MGHDK and CDR2 SYGVNS. This CDR3 contains 10 residues. The ends were cut back, 10 bases at V and 6 bases at J, with 7 bases in the middle. The chain employs TRBV25-1 and TRBJ2-1; D is ambiguous. The receptor comes from a middle-aged man with acute or convalescent COVID-19. The material sequenced was peripheral blood. CDR3 sequence reads: CATHFNEQFF. CDR3 DNA sequence: TGTGCCACCCACTTCAATGAGCAGTTCTTC.